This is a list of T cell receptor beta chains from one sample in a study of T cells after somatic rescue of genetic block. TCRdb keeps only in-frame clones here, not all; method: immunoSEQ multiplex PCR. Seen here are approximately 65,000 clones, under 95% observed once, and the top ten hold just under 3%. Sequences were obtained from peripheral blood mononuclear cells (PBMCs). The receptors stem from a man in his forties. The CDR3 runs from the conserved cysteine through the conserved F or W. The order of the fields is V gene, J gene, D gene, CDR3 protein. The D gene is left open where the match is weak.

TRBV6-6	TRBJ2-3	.	CASSYVNTDTQYF
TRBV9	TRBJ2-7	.	CASSVDASYEQYF
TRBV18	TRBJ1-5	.	CASSQENQPQHF
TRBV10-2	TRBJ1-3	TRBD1	CASMARDSASGNTIYF
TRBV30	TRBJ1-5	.	CAWSVTGSNQPQHF
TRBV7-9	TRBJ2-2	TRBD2	CASSSLAGVNTGELFF
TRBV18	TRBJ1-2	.	CASSQGQGDGYTF
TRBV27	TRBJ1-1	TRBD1	CASKRDRLNTEAFF
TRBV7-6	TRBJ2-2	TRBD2	CASSPTSIPNTGELFF
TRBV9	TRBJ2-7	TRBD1	CASSVGQGVGYEQYF
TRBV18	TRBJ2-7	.	CASSPEVSMGEQYF
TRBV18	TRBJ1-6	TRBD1	CASSPGTVASPLHF
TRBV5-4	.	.	CAMMEDSYEQYF
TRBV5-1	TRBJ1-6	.	CASSLWGAGNSPLHF
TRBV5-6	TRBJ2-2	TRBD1	CASSLQGLYTGELFF
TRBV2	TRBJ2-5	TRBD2	CAGSRWLAGGQETQYF
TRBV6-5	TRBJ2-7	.	CASSHRTYEQYF
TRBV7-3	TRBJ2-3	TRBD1	CASSPGTGNTDTQYF
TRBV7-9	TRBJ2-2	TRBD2	CASSPRRGDPNTGELFF
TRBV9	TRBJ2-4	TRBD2	CASSPSSGRALNIQYF
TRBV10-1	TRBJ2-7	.	CASSAGEQYF
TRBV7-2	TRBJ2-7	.	CASSLVTTRASREQYF
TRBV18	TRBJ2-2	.	CASSPGGEGTGELFF
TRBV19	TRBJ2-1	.	CASSIAESSYNEQFF
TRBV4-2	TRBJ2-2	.	CASSQDLVSGELFF
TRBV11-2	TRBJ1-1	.	CASSPSSPRRSGNTEAFF
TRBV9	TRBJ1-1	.	CASSVSPATNTEAFF
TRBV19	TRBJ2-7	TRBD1	CARTGTYEQYF
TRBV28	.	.	CASSLTRLEQYF
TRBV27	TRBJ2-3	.	CASSLYSGADTQYF
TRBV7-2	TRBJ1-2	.	CASSSLLPTGRGYTF
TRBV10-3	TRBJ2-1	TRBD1	CAITGQGYNEQFF
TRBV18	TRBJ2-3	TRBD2	CASSPVAGSGTDTQYF
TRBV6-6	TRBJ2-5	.	CASSYGGKGRETQYF
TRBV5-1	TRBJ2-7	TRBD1	CASSPGQQLGTYEQYF
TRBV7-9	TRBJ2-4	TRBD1	CAGSTGQKNIQYF
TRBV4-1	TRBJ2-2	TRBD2	CASSQAPWGEGTGELFF
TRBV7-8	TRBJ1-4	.	CASSSSEGRIF
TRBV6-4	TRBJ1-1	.	CASSEQLNTEAFF
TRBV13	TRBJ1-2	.	CASSFRWTETNYGYTF
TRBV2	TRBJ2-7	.	CASSVSPDAGYEQYF
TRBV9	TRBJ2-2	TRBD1	CASSEDRVSTGELFF
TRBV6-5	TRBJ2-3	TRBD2	CASRISGGRDVQYF
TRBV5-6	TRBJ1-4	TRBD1	CASSRTGVNEKLFF
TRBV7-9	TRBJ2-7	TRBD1	CASSHTGGGYEQYF
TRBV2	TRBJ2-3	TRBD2	CASSAVPSGGDSTDTQYF
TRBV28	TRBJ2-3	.	CASSSIRDRTDTQYF
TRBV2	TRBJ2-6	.	CASRGTSGANVLTF
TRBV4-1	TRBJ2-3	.	CASSQVLPDTQYF